Below, 28 T cell receptor beta chains from the same sample are listed, as sequenced in a study of control samples from healthy donors and cancer patients. This table comes from immunoSEQ multiplex PCR, and its TCRdb copy is limited to in-frame clones, with some not included. The repertoire includes around 78,000 clones, around 94% of them detected once, and 4.8% sits in the top ten. Sample: blood. The receptors originated from a woman aged 18-30 years in good health.

J is TRBJ2-1 and V is TRBV7-3; D could derive from TRBD1 or TRBD2 (5 bases each). The germline V and J ends were trimmed by 4 bases and 8 bases, with 15 bases remaining between them. This CDR3 has 14 amino acids. Germline CDR1 and CDR2: SGHTA and FQGTGA. The CDR3 sequence is CASSSTGTPDEQFF. CDR3 sequence (DNA): TGTGCCAGCAGCTCAACCGGGACGCCGGATGAGCAGTTCTTC.

This rearrangement joins TRBV7-8 to TRBJ2-2; TRBD2 agrees at 15 bases. CDR1 is SGHVS, CDR2 FQNEAQ, per germline. V trimming: 5 bases; J trimming: 9 bases; junction bases outside the gene matches: 13. This CDR3 contains 18 residues. Written as DNA, the CDR3 is TGTGCCAGCAGCGACGGACTAGCGGGGGGGGGCCCCCACCGGGAGCTGTTTTTT. Amino acid sequence: CASSDGLAGGGPHRELFF.

V is TRBV3-1 (or the pseudogene TRBV3-2) and J is TRBJ1-2; possibly TRBD1 for D (5 bases). The germline CDR1 and CDR2 sequences are LGHDT and YNNKEL (reference sequence). V lost 6 bases and J lost 4, with 15 bases in between. This CDR3 is 14 amino acids long. In DNA, the CDR3 is TGTGCCAGCAGATTAGGGGCCGCTTTCTATGGCTACACCTTC. Residues: CASRLGAAFYGYTF.

The J gene is TRBJ1-2, the V gene TRBV28; the D gene is possibly TRBD1 (5 bases). CDR1 is MDHEN and CDR2 is SYDVKM in the germline V gene. CDR3 size: 16 residues. Trimming took 5 bases from V and 3 from J, leaving 19 bases between them. This CDR3 is CASSRSRIQGHYGYTF. CDR3 bases: TGTGCCAGCAGTCGCTCGAGGATCCAGGGACACTATGGCTACACCTTC.

The chain uses TRBV5-1 and TRBJ1-1; D is ambiguous. Germline CDR1 and CDR2: SGHRS and YFSETQ. V was pared by 0 bases and J by 0 bases, with 6 bases between. The CDR3 contains 14 residues. CDR3 in amino acids: CASSLANMNTEAFF. CDR3 coding DNA: TGCGCCAGCAGCTTGGCTAACATGAACACTGAAGCTTTCTTT.

The sample holds one count of this clone. The genes are TRBV7-8 and TRBJ2-1; 8 bases line up with TRBD2. The germline V gene encodes CDR1 SGHVS and CDR2 FQNEAQ. Trimming at V came to 1 base and at J to 3 bases, leaving 5 bases not matched to a gene. CDR3 length: 16 residues. In DNA form, the CDR3 reads TGTGCCAGCAGCTTAGTGGGACTAGGATTCTACAATGAGCAGTTCTTC. Its translation: CASSLVGLGFYNEQFF. The variable domain in full, completed from reference TRBV7-8 and TRBJ2-1, reads GAGVSQSPRYKVAKRGQDVALRCDPISGHVSLFWYQQALGQGPEFLTYFQNEAQLDKSGLPSDRFFAERPEGSVSTLKIQRTQQEDSAVYLCASSLVGLGFYNEQFFGPGTRLTVL.

The CDR3, as DNA: TGTGCCAGCAGTCGGGACGGACAGAACACTGAAGCTTTCTTT. It yields the protein CASSRDGQNTEAFF. The chain recombines TRBV28 with TRBJ1-1, with D possibly matching TRBD1 (5 bases). Trimming left V 5 bases short and J 1 base short, with 11 bases between. Per the germline V gene, CDR1 is MDHEN and CDR2 is SYDVKM. The CDR3 consists of 14 residues.

The chain couples TRBV5-1 to TRBJ1-4; TRBD1 agrees at 7 bases. Losses at the gene ends were 2 bases for V and 10 bases for J; bases not matched to a gene: 8. This CDR3 comprises 14 residues. CDR1 is SGHRS and CDR2 is YFSETQ in the germline V gene. DNA of the CDR3: TGCGCCAGCAGCTTACAACAGGGGTCGGGAAAACTGTTTTTT. Its translation: CASSLQQGSGKLFF.

V is TRBV20-1 and J is TRBJ2-7; D ambiguous. V was cut by 2 bases and J by 4 bases, with 6 bases left in between. Germline V gene lookup returns CDR1 DFQATT and CDR2 SNEGSKA (reference sequence). The CDR3 runs to 11 residues. CDR3 in DNA: TGCAGTGCTAGACTAGTTTACGAGCAGTACTTC. Translation gives CSARLVYEQYF.

The genes are TRBV4-1 and TRBJ1-1; 7 nucleotides line up with TRBD1. The CDR3 covers 16 residues. Unmatched junction bases numbered 4, after V lost 0 bases and J lost 0 bases. The germline V gene has CDR1 MGHRA and CDR2 YSYEKL. In nucleotides, the CDR3 is TGCGCCAGCAGCCAAGAAGCGGGACAGATGAACACTGAAGCTTTCTTT. Its translation: CASSQEAGQMNTEAFF.

The chain carries TRBV4-1 and TRBJ2-1; the match to TRBD2 covers 8 bases. The CDR3 has 14 residues. Trimming cost V 2 bases and J 9 bases; bases outside gene matches: 6. CDR1 MGHRA and CDR2 YSYEKL come from the germline V gene. CDR3 amino acids: CASSQSGGQVEQFF. Here the CDR3 DNA reads TGCGCCAGCAGCCAATCGGGAGGGCAGGTTGAGCAGTTCTTC.

The rearrangement joins TRBV6-5 to TRBJ1-1; a possible D gene is TRBD1 (6 bases). CDR3 length: 13 amino acids. Looked up from germline, CDR1 is MNHEY and CDR2 is SVGAGI. Trimming stripped 6 bases from V and 0 bases from J, with 8 bases between. This chain's CDR3 is CASSRDMNTEAFF. The CDR3, as DNA: TGTGCCAGCAGCCGGGACATGAACACTGAAGCTTTCTTT.

The chain carries TRBV27 and TRBJ2-5; 9 bases fit TRBD1. V gave up 6 bases and J gave up 5 bases; unmatched junction bases: 10. Looked up from germline, CDR1 is MNHEY and CDR2 is SMNVEV (reference sequence). There are 15 residues in the CDR3. As DNA, the CDR3 is TGTGCCAGCAGACTACAGGGGGCAGGTTCGGAGACCCAGTACTTC. Its protein is CASRLQGAGSETQYF.

The chain combines TRBV3-1 (or the pseudogene TRBV3-2) with TRBJ2-5, with 8 bases aligning to TRBD2. This CDR3 has 17 amino acids. Germline V gives CDR1 LGHDT, CDR2 YNNKEL (reference sequence). The junction had 11 bases not matched to a gene; V was cut back by 4 bases and J by 1 base. The CDR3 reads CASSRQRGGAIQETQYF. The CDR3 coding sequence is TGTGCCAGCAGCCGCCAACGGGGGGGAGCCATCCAAGAGACCCAGTACTTC.

The genes are TRBV28 and TRBJ1-5; D is uncertain. Trimming took off 2 bases at V and 6 bases at J, with 17 bases between the two ends. Germline CDR1 MDHEN, CDR2 SYDVKM. This CDR3 contains 16 residues. CDR3 DNA: TGTGCCAGCAGTTTAGTCTCCCCGAGGGTATTTCAGCCCCAGCATTTT. Translating it yields CASSLVSPRVFQPQHF.

This clone was seen just once. The same CDR3 can be traced to other DNA sequences in this sample. The rearrangement links TRBV28 to TRBJ2-7; no clear D. CDR1 is MDHEN, CDR2 SYDVKM, per germline. This CDR3 is built from 12 residues. Between the trimmed V and J ends, which lost 2 bases and 0 bases, there was a span of 2 bases. CDR3 bases: TGTGCCAGCAGTTTAAGCTCCTACGAGCAGTACTTC. Its translation is CASSLSSYEQYF.

V usage is TRBV7-3 and J usage is TRBJ2-3; maybe TRBD1 (6 bases). V was cut by 3 bases and J by 4 bases, with 14 bases left in between. Germline V lookup: CDR1 SGHTA, CDR2 FQGTGA. The CDR3 covers 15 residues. Here the CDR3 reads CASSLLWGTPDTQYF. The CDR3 DNA reads TGTGCCAGCAGCTTGCTTTGGGGGACACCAGATACGCAGTATTTT.

J is TRBJ1-1 and V is TRBV12-2; the table's D gene call, TRBD1, was not cross checked with the DNA. TRBV12-2 is annotated as a pseudogene. The CDR3 has 15 residues. The CDR3 spells CASRLPGQGNTEAFF. Written as DNA, the CDR3 is TGTGCAAGTCGCTTACCCGGACAGGGGAACACTGAAGCTTTCTTT.

This clone was picked up one time. The rearrangement uses TRBV11-2 and TRBJ2-1; TRBD2 agrees at 9 bases. V shed 1 base, J shed 10 bases, and the junction held 14 bases outside the gene matches. Germline CDR1 and CDR2: SGHAT and FQNNGV. This CDR3 spans 17 amino acids. Here the CDR3 reads CASSLVVGAGGPNEQFF. CDR3 DNA sequence: TGTGCCAGCAGCTTAGTAGTTGGGGCGGGAGGGCCCAACGAGCAGTTCTTC.

CDR3 sequence reads: CASSVLGANEQFF. The CDR3 region has the DNA TGTGCCAGCAGCGTACTGGGGGCGAATGAGCAGTTCTTC. This rearrangement joins TRBV9 to TRBJ2-1; weak D call: TRBD1 (6 bases). CDR3 length equals 13 residues. Trimming shortened V by 1 base and J by 7 bases, and 9 bases separated the two germline ends. Germline CDR1 reads SGDLS; CDR2 reads YYNGEE. The whole variable domain, filled in from reference TRBV9 and TRBJ2-1, reads DSGVTQTPKHLITATGQRVTLRCSPRSGDLSVYWYQQSLDQGLQFLIQYYNGEERAKGNILERFSAQQFPDLHSELNLSSLELGDSALYFCASSVLGANEQFFGPGTRLTVL.

This rearrangement joins TRBV19 to TRBJ2-2; no clear D. Germline-derived CDR1 and CDR2 are LNHDA and SQIVND (reference sequence). V was pared by 5 bases and J by 6 bases, with 13 bases between. This CDR3 spans 14 amino acids. CDR3 in DNA: TGTGCCAGTAGTTCCCCCAGGTCTGCCGGGGAGCTGTTTTTT. As protein: CASSSPRSAGELFF.

V is TRBV28 and J is TRBJ1-2; a weak D match, TRBD1 (6 bases). The CDR3 sequence is 15 residues long. With 5 bases removed from V and 8 bases from J, the gap between germline ends came to 21 bases. Germline CDR1 and CDR2: MDHEN and SYDVKM. The DNA for the CDR3 is TGTGCCAGCAGTCCCTCGGGGGCAGGTAATAAAGGCTACACCTTC. This gives the protein CASSPSGAGNKGYTF.

The rearrangement links TRBV6-1 to TRBJ1-2; D not certain. The ends were cut back, 3 bases at V and 7 bases at J, with 18 bases in the middle. This CDR3 has 15 amino acids. CDR1 is MNHNS, CDR2 SASEGT, per germline. This CDR3 is CASSDSGLRIAGYTF. CDR3 sequence (DNA): TGTGCCAGCAGTGATTCGGGCCTCAGGATTGCTGGCTACACCTTC.

The chain uses TRBV5-1 and TRBJ1-2; D remains ambiguous. V lost 0 bases, J lost 2 bases, and 8 bases lay in between. This CDR3 has 14 amino acids. Germline V gene lookup returns CDR1 SGHRS and CDR2 YFSETQ. This CDR3 reads CASSLGQVNYGYTF. The CDR3 DNA is TGCGCCAGCAGCTTGGGGCAGGTGAACTATGGCTACACCTTC.

The V call is TRBV25-1, the J call TRBJ2-1; the match to TRBD1 covers 7 bases. J gave up 4 bases and V 5 bases, and 5 bases lay outside the gene matches. In germline, CDR1 is MGHDK, CDR2 SYGVNS. CDR3 length: 14 amino acids. CDR3: CASSTGVLYNEQFF. As DNA, the CDR3 is TGTGCCAGCAGTACAGGGGTATTATACAATGAGCAGTTCTTC.

In DNA form, the CDR3 reads TGTGCCAGCAGCGTAGGACAGAATAATGAAAAACTGTTTTTT. The encoded protein is CASSVGQNNEKLFF. V is TRBV9 and J is TRBJ1-4, with a tentative D call TRBD1 (5 bases). Germline loops: CDR1 SGDLS, CDR2 YYNGEE. The germline V and J ends were trimmed by 0 bases and 4 bases, with 7 bases remaining between them. The CDR3 is 14 amino acids. The full variable domain, with the rest looked up from reference TRBV9 and TRBJ1-4, is DSGVTQTPKHLITATGQRVTLRCSPRSGDLSVYWYQQSLDQGLQFLIQYYNGEERAKGNILERFSAQQFPDLHSELNLSSLELGDSALYFCASSVGQNNEKLFFGSGTQLSVL.

The rearrangement links TRBV4-1 to TRBJ2-5; TRBD2 matches at 10 bases. CDR3 length: 17 amino acids. The V gene's germline CDR1 is MGHRA and CDR2 YSYEKL. V lost 3 bases, J lost 1 base, and 8 bases stayed unmatched. This CDR3 reads CASSQGTSGNLQETQYF. The CDR3 nucleotides read TGCGCCAGCAGCCAGGGTACTAGCGGGAACCTCCAAGAGACCCAGTACTTC.

The rearrangement joins TRBV7-2 to TRBJ2-2; TRBD1 matches 7 bases. Looked up from germline, CDR1 is SGHTA and CDR2 is FQGNSA. The CDR3 has 16 residues. The V segment lost 6 bases and the J segment 4 bases; nucleotides outside the gene matches: 11. The CDR3 reads CASSPRQGSATGELFF. For the CDR3, the DNA is TGTGCCAGCAGTCCAAGACAGGGTTCGGCCACCGGGGAGCTGTTTTTT.